Presented here are 21 T cell receptor beta chains from one specimen sequenced in a study of cytomegalovirus exposure and HLA in healthy donors. Primers: 60 Vbeta forward and 13 Jbeta reverse. TCRdb's table, derived via immunoSEQ multiplex PCR, lists solely in-frame clones and lacks some. The sample has over 85,000 clones; 75% to 80% are singletons. The sample was PBMCs. The receptors shown here come from a woman aged 25-40 years in good health and CMV-seronegative.

The rearrangement joins TRBV6-1 to TRBJ1-1; no definite D call. This CDR3 has 11 amino acids. CDR1 MNHNS and CDR2 SASEGT come from the germline V gene. The CDR3 sequence is CATRLAGEAFF. In DNA form, the CDR3 reads TGTGCGACTCGCCTGGCGGGAGAAGCTTTCTTT.

This clone was counted between two and nine times. The chain joins TRBV4-3 to TRBJ2-3, with TRBD2 matching over 7 bases. Germline loops: CDR1 LGHNA, CDR2 YSLEER. The trim removed 0 bases at V and 0 bases at J, leaving 9 bases unmatched. This CDR3 has 18 residues. The CDR3 region is CASSQDLGGSASTDTQYF. CDR3 bases: TGCGCCAGCAGCCAAGATCTTGGCGGGAGTGCTAGCACAGATACGCAGTATTTT.

This chain joins TRBV14 and TRBJ2-2, with D possibly TRBD1 on 6 matching bases. V lost 0 bases, J lost 5 bases, and 10 bases lay in between. The CDR3 totals 15 residues. CDR1 is SGHDN, CDR2 FVKESK, per germline. The CDR3 protein is CASSQENRVTGELFF. For the CDR3, the DNA is TGTGCCAGCAGCCAAGAGAACAGGGTTACCGGGGAGCTGTTTTTT.

The chain is built from TRBV6-1 and TRBJ2-3; the match to TRBD2 covers 7 bases. V lost 2 bases and J lost 1; bases outside the gene matches: 3. CDR1 and CDR2 from the germline V gene are MNHNS and SASEGT. The CDR3 loop spans 15 amino acids. CDR3 residues: CASSEIAGGTDTQYF. The CDR3, as DNA: TGTGCCAGCAGTGAAATCGCGGGGGGCACAGATACGCAGTATTTT.

To note about this clone: Other DNA sequences in the sample encode the same CDR3. The chain couples TRBV7-6 to TRBJ1-1; D is uncertain. Trimming took 1 base from V and 1 from J, leaving 4 bases between them. The CDR3 is made up of 13 amino acids. The germline V gene has CDR1 SGHVS and CDR2 FNYEAQ. The DNA for the CDR3 is TGTGCCAGCAGCTTAGGGCAGAACACTGAAGCTTTCTTT. Residues: CASSLGQNTEAFF.

The gene calls are TRBV7-6 and TRBJ2-3; 12 bases fit TRBD2. J gave up 2 bases and V 5 bases, and 8 bases lay outside the gene matches. The CDR3 is 17 amino acids. Germline lookup yields CDR1 SGHVS and CDR2 FNYEAQ. The CDR3 reads CASSVPLAGGPTDTQYF. The CDR3 nucleotides are TGTGCCAGCAGCGTCCCACTAGCGGGGGGCCCCACAGATACGCAGTATTTT.

The gene calls are TRBV5-1 and TRBJ1-1, with 9 bases aligning to TRBD1. V shed 4 bases, J shed 10 bases, and the junction held 8 bases outside the gene matches. The germline V gene encodes CDR1 SGHRS and CDR2 YFSETQ. This CDR3 comprises 13 residues. The CDR3 DNA follows: TGCGCCAGCAGCACCACAGGGGGCCCCGGAGCTTTCTTT. Translating gives CASSTTGGPGAFF.

The DNA of the CDR3 is TGTGCCTGGAGTTCGGGGTCTAAGCCCCAGCATTTT. It yields the protein CAWSSGSKPQHF. The chain carries TRBV30 and TRBJ1-5; no definite D call. This CDR3 is 12 amino acids long. V was trimmed by 2 bases and J by 8 bases, leaving 10 bases between them. In germline, CDR1 is GTSNPN, CDR2 SVGIG (reference sequence).

The CDR3 coding sequence is TGTGCCAGCAGCGTCGGGACAGGGGAGTCCTATGGCTACACCTTC. Protein product: CASSVGTGESYGYTF. This chain joins TRBV7-8 and TRBJ1-2, with 10 positions matching TRBD1. Germline CDR1 and CDR2: SGHVS and FQNEAQ. This CDR3 is built from 15 residues. The V segment lost 5 bases and the J segment 4 bases; nucleotides outside the gene matches: 7.

The rearrangement joins TRBV5-6 to TRBJ2-1; 9 nucleotides agree with TRBD1. Losses at the gene ends were 1 base for V and 6 bases for J; bases not matched to a gene: 8. The CDR3 runs 16 residues. The germline CDR1 and CDR2 sequences are SGHDT and YYEEEE. The CDR3 spells CASSLPGQGFGNEQFF. DNA of the CDR3: TGTGCCAGCAGCTTGCCGGGACAGGGCTTCGGCAATGAGCAGTTCTTC.

V usage is TRBV9 and J usage is TRBJ2-5, with 8 bases that match TRBD2. Germline-derived CDR1 and CDR2 are SGDLS and YYNGEE. CDR3 length equals 15 residues. J was trimmed by 9 bases and V by 4 bases; bases with no gene match: 14. CDR3: CASSLSPGGLGAQYF. The CDR3 DNA reads TGTGCCAGCAGCCTTTCCCCGGGGGGGCTAGGTGCCCAGTACTTC.

This clone came up a few times. V usage is TRBV6-6 and J usage is TRBJ2-5; D remains ambiguous. This CDR3 is 13 amino acids long. V was shortened by 6 bases and J by 4 bases, with 12 bases between the two germline ends. CDR1 and CDR2 from the germline V gene are MNHNY and SVGAGI (reference sequence). CDR3 nucleotide sequence: TGTGCCAGCAGACGGGTGGGTCCAGAGACCCAGTACTTC. Translation: CASRRVGPETQYF.

The chain has TRBV6-5 and TRBJ2-7, with TRBD1 as a possible D gene (5 bases). CDR1 is MNHEY and CDR2 is SVGAGI in the germline V gene. Trimming took 8 bases from V and 3 from J, leaving 14 bases between them. The CDR3 runs to 13 residues. The CDR3, as DNA: TGTGCCAGCGGCCAGGGAACCCACTACGAGCAGTACTTC. Translated: CASGQGTHYEQYF.

The genes are TRBV19 and TRBJ2-6; 9 nucleotides line up with TRBD1. The CDR3 totals 18 residues. The V segment lost 6 bases and the J segment 4 bases; nucleotides outside the gene matches: 13. The V gene's germline CDR1 is LNHDA and CDR2 SQIVND (reference sequence). CDR3 DNA: TGTGCCAGTAGCGAACGAGGGGACAGGGCTGGAGGGGCCAACGTCCTGACTTTC. It yields the protein CASSERGDRAGGANVLTF.

The chain uses TRBV7-6 and TRBJ2-5; D ambiguous. CDR3 length: 13 residues. V was shortened by 5 bases and J by 0 bases, with 7 bases between the two germline ends. Germline CDR1 reads SGHVS; CDR2 reads FNYEAQ. The CDR3 loop is CASSHLDQETQYF. CDR3 nucleotides: TGTGCCAGCAGCCATTTAGACCAAGAGACCCAGTACTTC. Full variable domain (missing parts from reference TRBV7-6 and TRBJ2-5): GAGVSQSPRYKVTKRGQDVALRCDPISGHVSLYWYRQALGQGPEFLTYFNYEAQQDKSGLPNDRFSAERPEGSISTLTIQRTEQRDSAMYRCASSHLDQETQYFGPGTRLLVL.

The gene calls are TRBV7-9 and TRBJ2-4; TRBD2 matches at 9 bases. Germline V gene lookup returns CDR1 SEHNR and CDR2 FQNEAQ (reference sequence). The CDR3 has 15 amino acids. The V and J ends lost 0 bases and 7 bases, in that order; junction bases with no gene match: 4. The CDR3 loop is CASSLALAGGNIQYF. The CDR3 DNA reads TGTGCCAGCAGCTTAGCCTTGGCGGGAGGGAACATTCAGTACTTC.

CDR3 residues: CASSLGPSGGGLSDTQYF. CDR3 sequence (DNA): TGTGCCAGCAGCTTAGGCCCCAGCGGGGGGGGCCTTTCCGATACGCAGTATTTT. The chain carries TRBV7-2 and TRBJ2-3; 10 bases agree with TRBD2. CDR3 length equals 18 residues. V trimming: 1 base; J trimming: 6 bases; junction bases outside the gene matches: 13. Germline values: CDR1 SGHTA, CDR2 FQGNSA.

The V and J genes are TRBV4-2 and TRBJ2-1; the match to TRBD1 covers 9 bases. The CDR3 covers 16 residues. The V segment lost 3 bases and the J segment 2 bases; nucleotides outside the gene matches: 5. The V gene's germline CDR1 is LGHNA and CDR2 YNFKEQ. The CDR3 region has the DNA TGTGCCAGCAGCCAGGCTGGGACAGGGACCTACAATGAGCAGTTCTTC. It is translated as CASSQAGTGTYNEQFF.

V gene TRBV5-1 combines with J gene TRBJ1-1; no definite D call. The CDR3 runs 14 residues. Germline loops: CDR1 SGHRS, CDR2 YFSETQ. V lost 0 bases and J 6 bases, leaving 12 bases between the germline ends. Here the CDR3 reads CASSLDPEDPEAFF. DNA of the CDR3: TGCGCCAGCAGCTTGGACCCAGAAGATCCTGAAGCTTTCTTT.

The chain employs TRBV10-2 and TRBJ2-3, with no clear D. Germline V gene sequence: CDR1 WSHSY, CDR2 SAAADI. Trimming cost V 8 bases and J 0 bases, with 6 bases left between them. The CDR3 loop spans 12 amino acids. CDR3 sequence reads: CASASSTDTQYF. The CDR3 DNA reads TGCGCCAGCGCCAGTAGCACAGATACGCAGTATTTT.

The sample holds many counts of this clone. The chain couples TRBV30 to TRBJ1-4, with unresolved D. The CDR3 runs to 12 residues. Trimming removed 1 base at V and 5 bases at J, with 5 bases between. Germline assignment: CDR1 GTSNPN and CDR2 SVGIG (reference sequence). In DNA, the CDR3 is TGTGCCTGGAGTGCCTTAAATGAAAAACTGTTTTTT. Translating it yields CAWSALNEKLFF.